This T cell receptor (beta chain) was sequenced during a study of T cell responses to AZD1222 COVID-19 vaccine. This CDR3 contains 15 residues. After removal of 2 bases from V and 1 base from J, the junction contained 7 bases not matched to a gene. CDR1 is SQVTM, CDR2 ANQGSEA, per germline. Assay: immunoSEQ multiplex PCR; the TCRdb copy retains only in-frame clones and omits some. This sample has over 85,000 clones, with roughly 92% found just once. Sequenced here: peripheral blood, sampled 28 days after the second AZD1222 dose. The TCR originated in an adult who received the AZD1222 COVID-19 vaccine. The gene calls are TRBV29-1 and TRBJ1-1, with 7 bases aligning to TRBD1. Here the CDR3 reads CSVEKAGGKNTEAFF. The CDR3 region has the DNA TGCAGCGTTGAAAAGGCAGGGGGAAAGAACACTGAAGCTTTCTTT.